This is a list of T cell receptor beta chains from one sample in a study of cytomegalovirus exposure and HLA in healthy donors. TCRdb keeps only in-frame clones here, not all; method: immunoSEQ multiplex PCR. The sample carries about 36,000 clones, roughly two thirds recorded once. Sequencing was performed on PBMCs. These receptors were obtained from a man aged 25 to 40 in good health and CMV-seronegative. CDR3s include the opening cysteine and the closing phenylalanine or tryptophan. Each record gives: D gene, J gene, V gene, CDR3 length, clone size, CDR3 DNA, CDR3 protein. D genes are given only for firm matches. Some rows mark clone size as missing; the rest say once, few, many or name a class of expanded clone.

NA | TRBJ1-5 | TRBV6-5 | 13 | NA | TGTGCCAGCAGTCCCCGGGAGAATCAGCCCCAGCATTTT | CASSPRENQPQHF
TRBD2 | TRBJ2-3 | TRBV29-1 | 15 | NA | TGCAGCGTTCGGGGACTAGCGGGAGACGCAGATACGCAGTATTTT | CSVRGLAGDADTQYF
NA | TRBJ2-5 | TRBV6-5 | 14 | few | TGTGCCAGCAGACCAGGGTGGGTGAGAGAGACCCAGTACTTC | CASRPGWVRETQYF
TRBD1 | TRBJ1-2 | TRBV10-1 | 13 | NA | TGCGCCAGCAGTCCGGGACAGAACTATGGCTACACCTTC | CASSPGQNYGYTF
NA | TRBJ2-2 | TRBV4-3 | 16 | NA | TGCGCCAGCAGCCAAGCCGAGGGCGAAGGTGAGGGGGAGCTGTTTTTT | CASSQAEGEGEGELFF
TRBD2 | TRBJ2-3 | TRBV5-1 | 16 | NA | TGCGCCAGCAGGCCCTGGACTAGCGGAGCCACAGATACGCAGTATTTT | CASRPWTSGATDTQYF
NA | TRBJ1-1 | TRBV6-5 | 14 | NA | TGTGCCAGCAGTTACGGGAGGGGAAACACTGAAGCTTTCTTT | CASSYGRGNTEAFF
TRBD2 | TRBJ2-2 | TRBV7-9 | 16 | NA | TGTGCCAGCAGCGGCCTAGCGGGAGCTGACACCGGGGAGCTGTTTTTT | CASSGLAGADTGELFF
TRBD1 | TRBJ2-2 | TRBV7-9 | 14 | NA | TGTGCCAGCAGCCCCGGGACAGGGGCGAGGGAGCTGTTTTTT | CASSPGTGARELFF
TRBD2 | TRBJ2-1 | TRBV2 | 17 | NA | TGTGCCAGCAGTGTTGGATACGAACTAGCGAGATACAATGAGCAGTTCTTC | CASSVGYELARYNEQFF
NA | TRBJ2-1 | TRBV6-1 | 15 | NA | TGTGCCAGCAGTGAAATGAGCGGCTCCTACAATGAGCAGTTCTTC | CASSEMSGSYNEQFF
NA | TRBJ1-2 | TRBV27 | 15 | NA | TGTGCCAGCAGTTTACACCATTCCACTAATTATGGCTACACCTTC | CASSLHHSTNYGYTF
TRBD1 | TRBJ1-1 | TRBV4-3 | 18 | few | TGCGCCAGCAGCCAAGAACCGGGACAGGGGGCGCATAGCACTGAAGCTTTCTTT | CASSQEPGQGAHSTEAFF
TRBD2 | TRBJ2-5 | TRBV6-1 | 14 | NA | TGTGCCAGCGTCAGCGGGGGGCCCCAAGAGACCCAGTACTTC | CASVSGGPQETQYF
NA | TRBJ2-7 | TRBV7-9 | 15 | NA | TGTGCCAGCAGCTTATCCGGTTCAAGCTCCTACGAGCAGTACTTC | CASSLSGSSSYEQYF
NA | TRBJ2-1 | TRBV11-2 | 14 | once | TGTGCCAGCAGCCTCCGCAGGATAGGCTGGGAGCAGTTCTTC | CASSLRRIGWEQFF
NA | TRBJ2-1 | TRBV19 | 15 | NA | TGTGCCAGTAGCCGAGGTCAGTATCGGCCCAATGAGCAGTTCTTC | CASSRGQYRPNEQFF
NA | TRBJ1-4 | TRBV6-5 | 14 | few | TGTGCCAGCAGTGACACCTGGGTTAATGAAAAACTGTTTTTT | CASSDTWVNEKLFF
TRBD1 | TRBJ2-4 | TRBV28 | 16 | NA | TGTGCCAGCAGTACCCCTTACACAGGGGGGCAAAACATTCAGTACTTC | CASSTPYTGGQNIQYF
TRBD2 | TRBJ2-1 | TRBV7-6 | 16 | NA | TGTGCCAGCAGCTTAGGAATACTAGCGGGTAACAATGAGCAGTTCTTC | CASSLGILAGNNEQFF
TRBD1 | TRBJ1-2 | TRBV2 | 15 | NA | TGTGCCAGCAGTGGAGAGACAGGGTGGGACTATGGCTACACCTTC | CASSGETGWDYGYTF
NA | TRBJ2-4 | TRBV11-2 | 13 | NA | TGTGCCCGTATCAAGCAGGTTAAAAACATTCAGTACTTC | CARIKQVKNIQYF
NA | TRBJ2-5 | TRBV5-1 | 14 | NA | TGCGCCAGCAGCTTCGGGACATCCGAAGAGACCCAGTACTTC | CASSFGTSEETQYF
NA | TRBJ1-2 | TRBV7-9 | 17 | NA | TGTGCCAGCAGCTTAGAGTTTTACTCAGGGGAGGGATATGGCTACACCTTC | CASSLEFYSGEGYGYTF
TRBD2 | TRBJ2-3 | TRBV27 | 11 | few | TGTGCCAGCCAGAGCGGGAGTACTCAGTATTTT | CASQSGSTQYF
NA | TRBJ2-6 | TRBV5-6 | 13 | NA | TGTGCCAGCAGTATCGGACAGGCCAACGTCCTGACTTTC | CASSIGQANVLTF
NA | TRBJ1-6 | TRBV30 | 15 | NA | TGTGCCTGGAGTGCCCGTGGGGGGGCTAATTCACCCCTCCACTTT | CAWSARGGANSPLHF
NA | TRBJ2-1 | TRBV7-9 | 16 | medium-sized | TGTGCCAGCAGCCCTGGGGCGTTCACCACCTACAATGAGCAGTTCTTC | CASSPGAFTTYNEQFF
NA | TRBJ1-2 | TRBV5-1 | 14 | NA | TGCGCCAGCGGTCTGGACAGCCCTAACTATGGCTACACCTTC | CASGLDSPNYGYTF
TRBD1 | TRBJ1-1 | TRBV29-1 | 16 | NA | TGCAGCGCCGAGGGGGACAGGGGGCGCCCGAACACTGAAGCTTTCTTT | CSAEGDRGRPNTEAFF
TRBD1 | TRBJ2-2 | TRBV6-5 | 14 | NA | TGTGCCAGCAGTTACAAGGGGGCCACCGGGGAGCTGTTTTTT | CASSYKGATGELFF
NA | TRBJ1-4 | TRBV9 | 14 | NA | TGTGCCAGCAGCGTAGGGCAGGGAGGAGAAAAACTGTTTTTT | CASSVGQGGEKLFF
TRBD2 | TRBJ2-1 | TRBV11-2 | 16 | NA | TGTGCCAGCAGCGCGGGACTAGCGGGGGCCGGAAATGAGCAGTTCTTC | CASSAGLAGAGNEQFF
TRBD2 | TRBJ2-3 | TRBV29-1 | 14 | NA | TGCAGCGTTACTAGCGGGCCCTCGCTAGATACGCAGTATTTT | CSVTSGPSLDTQYF
NA | TRBJ2-7 | TRBV14 | 14 | NA | TGTGCCAGCAGCCAGCAGGTCGCTGTCTACGAGCAGTACTTC | CASSQQVAVYEQYF